This TCR beta chain is from a study of shared clonotypes between healthy human individuals. In germline, CDR1 is SGHVS, CDR2 FNYEAQ. The CDR3 extends over 16 amino acids. Unmatched junction bases numbered 5, after V lost 1 base and J lost 4 bases. Study outcomes and limitations: Apart from blood, nothing was sampled; tissue repertoires likely differ. Even with large depth, rarefaction showed that sorted-subset sequencing was incomplete.

Remarks on this clone: Its target is not known.

The method was immunoSEQ multiplex PCR; TCRdb's version includes in-frame clones alone and lacks a portion of them. The profile shows 1,400,000 or so clones, 97% to 99% of them singletons. The chain is built from TRBV7-6 and TRBJ2-2; 8 nucleotides line up with TRBD2. The clonotype originates from a man aged 25 to 40 in good health. Sample: naive CD4+ T cells sorted from blood. Specified subset: CD45RA+ positively selected. The CDR3 DNA reads TGTGCCAGCAGCTTAGGGAGCGGGAGCAGCACCGGGGAGCTGTTTTTT. Protein: CASSLGSGSSTGELFF.